This T cell receptor (beta chain) was captured in a study of Ad26.COV2.S vaccination and SARS-CoV-2 variants. The sample's treatment: 15 to 20 received Ad26.COV2.S at low or high dose, single or two shots; roughly 5 received placebo; per-sample allocation not given. Repertoires come from day 63 after the first vaccine or placebo injection. Comments on this clone: Its specificity is not known.

The CDR3 is made up of 15 amino acids. The ends lost 1 base at V and 7 bases at J; junction bases unmatched: 10. Per the germline V gene, CDR1 is SGHTS and CDR2 is YDEGEE. Notes on the study in general: Across vaccine and placebo recipients, the breadth of non-spike TCRs was similar.

The data were produced by immunoSEQ multiplex PCR, yet TCRdb's version contains in-frame clones alone and is incomplete. The sample lists about 240,000 clones; around 87% were seen once. This clonotype originated in a person between 18 and 60 years old who received the Ad26.COV2.S COVID-19 vaccine or a placebo. The genes are TRBV5-8 and TRBJ2-7; 8 bases agree with TRBD1. The starting material was peripheral blood, obtained in a trial of Ad26.COV2.S vaccine versus placebo. CDR3 sequence reads: CASSLQGAPLGEQYF. For the CDR3, the DNA is TGTGCCAGCAGCTTGCAGGGGGCCCCTTTAGGAGAGCAGTACTTC. The entire variable domain, with the rest obtained from reference TRBV5-8 and TRBJ2-7, is as follows: EAGVTQSPTHLIKTRGQQATLRCSPISGHTSVYWYQQALGLGLQFLLWYDEGEERNRGNFPPRFSGRQFPNYSSELNVNALELEDSALYLCASSLQGAPLGEQYFGPGTRLTVT.